Each of the 26 T cell receptor beta chains below was sequenced from the same sample in a study of glioma-infiltrating T cells. TCR alpha and beta CDR3 regions were amplified from RNA using iRepertoire nested multiplex PCR. TCRdb recomputed calls from the multiplex PCR reads with MiXCR, one row per CDR3 protein. The sample records approximately 140,000 distinct CDR3 sequences, around 23% being singletons. Source material: glioma tissue, nonneoplastic brain tissue, or PBMCs (not recorded which). The source of these receptors is a human donor with low-grade glioma or glioblastoma, undergoing nonglioma brain surgery, or in good health (not recorded which).

This clonotype was seen repeatedly, ten times or more. The rearrangement joins TRBV28 to TRBJ1-2; D unclear. Trimming removed 2 bases at V and 8 bases at J, with 12 bases between. CDR1 is MDHEN and CDR2 is SYDVKM in the germline V gene. The CDR3 length is 13 residues. CDR3 region: CASSLGSSIGYTF. CDR3 bases: TGTGCCAGCAGTTTAGGATCAAGTATCGGCTACACCTTC.

CDR3 sequence: CASSRDRGSTNEKLFF. The DNA for the CDR3 is TGTGCCAGCAGCCGGGACAGGGGTAGTACGAATGAAAAACTGTTTTTT. The chain links TRBV12-3 or TRBV12-4 to TRBJ1-4; 10 bases are shared with TRBD1. The V segment lost 6 bases and the J segment 5 bases; nucleotides outside the gene matches: 9. The CDR3 is 16 amino acids.

Of note for this clonotype: The CDR3 does not end in the conserved phenylalanine or tryptophan, so this is likely a read error. The chain couples TRBV6-5 to TRBJ1-1, with D tentatively TRBD1 (5 bases). V shed 4 bases and J shed 5 bases, with 14 bases lying between them. CDR1 and CDR2 (germline): MNHEY, SVGAGI. The length of the CDR3 is 14 residues. The CDR3 sequence is CASSSSGRGTEAFL. CDR3 nucleotides: TGTGCCAGCAGTTCGTCAGGTCGGGGGACTGAAGCTTTCCTT.

The chain carries TRBV27 and TRBJ2-3; TRBD2 matches 9 bases. CDR1 and CDR2 from the germline V gene are MNHEY and SMNVEV (reference sequence). This CDR3 spans 15 amino acids. The V and J ends lost 7 bases and 6 bases, in that order; junction bases with no gene match: 11. CDR3 loop: CASNLAGSNTDTQYF. The CDR3 coding sequence is TGTGCCAGCAATCTAGCGGGGTCAAACACGGATACGCAGTATTTT.

This clonotype has at least ten counts. V and J are TRBV6-2 or TRBV6-3 and TRBJ2-5; the D is unclear. This CDR3 contains 15 residues. CDR1 is MNHEY, CDR2 SVGEGT, per germline. The V end was cut by 2 bases, the J end by 6 bases, with 16 bases between. The CDR3 region is CASSYEPQTTKTQYF. The CDR3 DNA reads TGTGCCAGCAGTTACGAGCCTCAAACGACGAAGACCCAGTACTTC.

This clonotype was seen only once. Sequence at one end of the junction differs from germline and may be a read error. V and J are TRBV29-1 and TRBJ2-5; possibly TRBD1 for D (5 bases). The CDR3 covers 13 residues. Germline V CDR1 and CDR2: SQVTM, ANQGSEA. The CDR3 DNA is TGCAGCGTTGATAGCAGGGCCCAAGGGACCCAGTACTTC. This encodes CSVDSRAQGTQYF.

This sequence joins TRBV10-1 and TRBJ2-7, with 14 nucleotides matching TRBD2. J lost 4 bases, V lost 5 bases, and 13 bases had no gene match. The germline CDR1 and CDR2 sequences are WNHNN and SYGVQD (reference sequence). The CDR3 runs 18 residues. The CDR3 bases are TGCGCCAGCAGTTTTCTCGGGACTAGCGGGGGTACCCCTTACGAGCAGTACGTC. Translating it yields CASSFLGTSGGTPYEQYV.

This sequence joins TRBV2 and TRBJ1-5, with D uncertain. The CDR3 totals 14 residues. Germline V gives CDR1 SNHLY, CDR2 FYNNEI. V lost 6 bases, J lost 2 bases, and 11 bases lay in between. The CDR3 coding sequence is TGTGCCAGCAGGGGTCATGACGGCAATCAGCCCCAGCATTTT. It codes for CASRGHDGNQPQHF.

This clonotype was counted ten times or more. The chain uses TRBV6-1 and TRBJ1-3; D not resolved. The CDR3 loop spans 14 amino acids. Germline CDR1 reads MNHNS; CDR2 reads SASEGT. The CDR3 nucleotides are TGTGCTTCGTTTGGGTGGGCGGATGGAAACACCATATATTTT. Its protein product is CASFGWADGNTIYF.

CDR3 in amino acids: CASAGKVTEAFF. As DNA, the CDR3 is TGCGCCAGTGCAGGGAAGGTCACTGAAGCTTTCTTT. V is TRBV4-1 and J is TRBJ1-1; tentatively, D is TRBD1 (5 bases). This CDR3 has 12 amino acids. Trimming pared 9 bases from V and 4 bases from J, leaving 12 bases between. Germline CDR1 is MGHRA and CDR2 is YSYEKL.

For this clonotype: This may stem from a read error, because a much larger clone lies one nucleotide away. The V gene is TRBV20-1, the J gene TRBJ1-4, with 7 bases aligning to TRBD1. The germline CDR1 and CDR2 sequences are DFQATT and SNEGSKA (reference sequence). This CDR3 contains 15 residues. The chain's CDR3 is CSARAANRGNEKLVF. CDR3 nucleotide sequence: TGCAGTGCTAGAGCGGCCAACAGGGGTAATGAAAAACTGGTTTTT.

There are many counts of this clonotype. V and J are TRBV6-1 and TRBJ2-6; TRBD1 is a possible D gene (5 bases). CDR1 is MNHNS, CDR2 SASEGT, per germline. V lost 6 bases, J lost 5 bases, and 11 bases lay in between. This CDR3 is 14 amino acids long. This CDR3 is CASRARVRANVLTF. In DNA, the CDR3 is TGTGCCAGCAGGGCCAGGGTTAGGGCCAACGTCCTGACTTTC.

This clonotype was observed a few times. CDR3 residues: CASSLSSETQYF. The CDR3 bases are TGTGCCAGCAGCTTATCGAGCGAGACCCAGTACTTC. This rearrangement joins TRBV7-6 to TRBJ2-5, with unresolved D. V shed 2 bases and J shed 5 bases, with 6 bases lying between them. Per the germline V gene, CDR1 is SGHVS and CDR2 is FNYEAQ. The CDR3 runs 12 residues.

A note on this clonotype: A junction end diverges from the germline sequence, so it may reflect a read error. V is TRBV20-1 and J is TRBJ2-2; 13 bases match TRBD2. There are 15 residues in the CDR3. Germline V lookup: CDR1 DFQATT, CDR2 SNEGSKA (reference sequence). CDR3 sequence (DNA): TGCAATGCTGGGGGGACTAGCGGGGAAGCCAGGGAGCTGTTTTTT. This codes for CNAGGTSGEARELFF.

This clonotype was counted only a few times. The V call is TRBV3-1, the J call TRBJ1-3; TRBD1 might be the D (5 bases). CDR3 length equals 16 residues. V was trimmed by 0 bases and J by 3 bases, leaving 12 bases between them. Germline V lookup: CDR1 LGHDT, CDR2 YNNKEL (reference sequence). The CDR3: CASSQDGTLIGNTIYF. In DNA form, the CDR3 reads TGTGCCAGCAGCCAAGATGGGACCTTAATTGGAAACACCATATATTTT.

Only a few counts were recorded for this clonotype. The chain links TRBV16 to TRBJ1-5, with D possibly matching TRBD1 (6 bases). This CDR3 region has 17 residues. V dropped 1 base and J dropped 3 bases, with 16 bases sitting between them. Germline V lookup: CDR1 KGHSY, CDR2 FQNENV. The CDR3 loop is CASSQWGGTSDNQPQHF. DNA of the CDR3: TGTGCCAGCAGCCAATGGGGGGGGACATCGGACAATCAGCCCCAGCATTTT.

Only a few counts were recorded for this clonotype. Written as DNA, the CDR3 is TGTGCCAGCAGTGATTACGGGGGGGAGACCCAGTACTTC. Its protein product is CASSDYGGETQYF. V is TRBV2 and J is TRBJ2-5, with 7 bases aligning to TRBD2. The CDR3 totals 13 residues. The germline V gene encodes CDR1 SNHLY and CDR2 FYNNEI. J was trimmed by 5 bases and V by 3 bases; bases with no gene match: 3.

The chain couples TRBV4-1 to TRBJ2-3, with D possibly TRBD2 on 6 matching bases. The CDR3 is 17 residues long. CDR1 MGHRA and CDR2 YSYEKL come from the germline V gene. V gave up 0 bases and J gave up 3 bases, with 16 bases separating them. This CDR3 reads CASSQDARAGPTDTQYF. In DNA form, the CDR3 reads TGCGCCAGCAGCCAAGATGCGCGGGCGGGGCCAACAGATACGCAGTATTTT.

The table lists this clonotype with many counts. This chain uses TRBV6-1 with TRBJ2-2; D is ambiguous. Trimming stripped 6 bases from V and 7 bases from J, with 9 bases between. This CDR3 has 12 residues. CDR1 is MNHNS and CDR2 is SASEGT in the germline V gene. CDR3 DNA sequence: TGTGCCAGCAGGGCCAGGATCGGGGAGCTGTTTTTT. This gives the protein CASRARIGELFF.

To note about this clonotype: Being one base from a much bigger clone, this may be a read error. The chain has TRBV6-2 or TRBV6-3 and TRBJ1-1; a weak D match, TRBD1 (6 bases). The V end lost 7 bases, the J end lost 10 bases, and 22 bases lay between the germline ends. Germline V gives CDR1 MNHEY, CDR2 SVGEGT. The CDR3 totals 14 residues. The CDR3 reads CASTQTYGSGVAFF. The CDR3 nucleotides are TGTGCCAGCACCCAAACTTACGGCTCAGGGGTAGCTTTCTTT.

The chain carries TRBV28 and TRBJ1-1; D not resolved. The V end lost 9 bases, the J end lost 0 bases, and 5 bases lay between the germline ends. Germline V gene sequence: CDR1 MDHEN, CDR2 SYDVKM. The CDR3 has 11 residues. Here the CDR3 reads CASHMNTEAFF. CDR3 bases: TGTGCCAGTCACATGAACACTGAAGCTTTCTTT.

The sample holds a few counts of this clonotype. The chain combines TRBV5-4 with TRBJ2-7; 9 bases map to TRBD2. The CDR3 extends over 15 amino acids. With 1 base clipped from V and 6 bases from J, the junction kept 8 bases outside the gene matches. Germline values: CDR1 SGHNT, CDR2 YYREEE (reference sequence). CDR3: CASSLWGLAAGEQYV. The CDR3 DNA is TGTGCCAGCAGCTTGTGGGGACTAGCTGCGGGCGAGCAGTACGTC.

This clonotype has only a few counts. The chain carries TRBV2 and TRBJ2-1; no clear D gene. The CDR3 is 12 residues long. Trimming cost V 7 bases and J 9 bases, with 13 bases left between them. Per germline, CDR1 SNHLY and CDR2 FYNNEI. CDR3 in amino acids: CASIRPGSEQFF. For the CDR3, the DNA is TGTGCCAGCATTCGACCCGGTAGTGAGCAGTTCTTC.

This chain connects TRBV28 to TRBJ1-5; tentatively, D is TRBD1 (5 bases). The CDR3 contains 13 residues. Germline loops: CDR1 MDHEN, CDR2 SYDVKM. V was cut by 6 bases and J by 4 bases, with 10 bases left in between. The CDR3 region has the DNA TGTGCCAGCAGGACAGTTGTGAATCAGCCCCAGCATTTT. Its protein is CASRTVVNQPQHF.

This clonotype has ten or more counts. This chain uses TRBV27 with TRBJ2-5; D is ambiguous. V was trimmed by 4 bases and J by 1 base, leaving 7 bases between them. Germline V gene sequence: CDR1 MNHEY, CDR2 SMNVEV (reference sequence). The length of the CDR3 is 13 residues. CDR3 sequence reads: CASSSYLQETQYF. DNA for the CDR3: TGTGCCAGCAGTTCGTATCTCCAAGAGACCCAGTACTTC.

This clonotype was seen at least ten times. This chain joins TRBV6-4 and TRBJ2-3; TRBD2 is a possible D gene (7 bases). V lost 2 bases, J lost 4 bases, and 10 bases lay in between. The CDR3 sequence is 14 residues long. In germline, CDR1 is MRHNA, CDR2 SNTAGT. The CDR3 DNA reads as TGTGCCAGCAGTGACGGAGGGGGGGCAGATACGCAGTATTTT. This sequence encodes CASSDGGGADTQYF.